The 14 T cell receptor beta chains given below trace back to one sample, sequenced in a study of blood T cell repertoires in COVID-19 (dated by TCRdb to 2018 to 2020). Libraries were made using the immunoSEQ multiplex PCR assay. Here the immuneACCESS table is served through TCRdb, limited to in-frame sequences with V and J called. Missing clones are a known gap in these copies; in checked studies unresolved V genes cover under half, and the rest lacks a known reason. Here the sample has about 160,000 clones; approximately 92% occur a single time. The ten top clones hold roughly 5% of the sample. The specimen sequenced was peripheral blood. Every receptor here comes from a woman between 50 and 59 years old with acute or convalescent COVID-19.

The genes are TRBV5-1 and TRBJ1-1; 7 nucleotides match TRBD1. The CDR3 runs to 16 residues. CDR1 is SGHRS and CDR2 is YFSETQ in the germline V gene. V lost 1 base and J lost 0; bases outside the gene matches: 6. The CDR3, as DNA: TGCGCCAGCAGCTTGAAGACAGGGTTGATGAACACTGAAGCTTTCTTT. Protein product: CASSLKTGLMNTEAFF.

In this sample, this clone turned up a few times. The chain links TRBV7-2 to TRBJ1-2, with 11 bases aligning to TRBD1. V lost 5 bases and J lost 4; bases outside the gene matches: 3. Looked up from germline, CDR1 is SGHTA and CDR2 is FQGNSA. The CDR3 totals 14 residues. The CDR3 spells CASSPGTGGYGYTF. Here the CDR3 DNA reads TGTGCCAGCAGCCCCGGGACAGGGGGCTATGGCTACACCTTC. The whole variable domain, filled in from reference TRBV7-2 and TRBJ1-2, reads GAGVSQSPSNKVTEKGKDVELRCDPISGHTALYWYRQSLGQGLEFLIYFQGNSAPDKSGLPSDRFSAERTGGSVSTLTIQRTQQEDSAVYLCASSPGTGGYGYTFGSGTRLTVV.

The chain links TRBV6-6 to TRBJ2-2, with 8 bases lining up with TRBD1. The CDR3 is made up of 13 amino acids. The V gene end was trimmed by 5 bases and the J gene end by 7 bases; junction bases not matched to a gene: 3. In germline, CDR1 is MNHNY, CDR2 SVGAGI (reference sequence). CDR3 in DNA: TGTGCCAGCAGTCTACAGGGGGTCGGGGAGCTGTTTTTT. Amino acids: CASSLQGVGELFF.

V and J are TRBV7-2 and TRBJ2-7, with 14 bases lining up with TRBD2. This CDR3 has 19 residues. With 4 bases clipped from V and 2 bases from J, the junction kept 13 bases outside the gene matches. Germline loops: CDR1 SGHTA, CDR2 FQGNSA. This CDR3 reads CASSSALPGLAGDPYEQYF. CDR3 nucleotide sequence: TGTGCCAGCAGCTCCGCCCTCCCGGGACTAGCGGGAGACCCCTACGAGCAGTACTTC.

CDR3 in amino acids: CATDYMDGDIQYF. CDR3 DNA: TGTGCCACCGACTATATGGACGGGGACATTCAGTACTTC. The chain carries TRBV21-1 and TRBJ2-4; the table gives TRBD2 as D, unverified against the DNA. TRBV21-1 is a listed pseudogene. This CDR3 has 13 amino acids.

This chain uses TRBV7-2 with TRBJ2-5, with TRBD2 matching 7 bases. J was trimmed by 5 bases and V by 5 bases; bases with no gene match: 17. Germline CDR1 and CDR2: SGHTA and FQGNSA. The CDR3 covers 17 residues. In DNA, the CDR3 is TGTGCCAGCAGCGGAAGGGACTACGTCTGGGTCTGGGAGACCCAGTACTTC. Its protein is CASSGRDYVWVWETQYF.

The count of this clone is one. V usage is TRBV28 and J usage is TRBJ1-2; 10 bases agree with TRBD1. CDR1 is MDHEN, CDR2 SYDVKM, per germline. The CDR3 sequence is 13 residues long. Trimming cost V 10 bases and J 4 bases; bases outside gene matches: 6. CDR3 protein: CATDRTGGYGYTF. The CDR3 DNA reads as TGTGCCACTGACAGGACAGGGGGCTATGGCTACACCTTC.

The V gene is TRBV4-3, the J gene TRBJ2-2; 7 bases match TRBD1. The ends lost 0 bases at V and 1 base at J; junction bases unmatched: 5. Germline V CDR1 and CDR2: LGHNA, YSLEER. The CDR3 runs to 17 residues. CDR3 residues: CASSQDPGTENTGELFF. CDR3 in DNA: TGCGCCAGCAGCCAAGATCCCGGGACAGAGAACACCGGGGAGCTGTTTTTT.

A single count supports this clone. This chain links TRBV5-6 with TRBJ1-2; D not resolved. CDR3 length: 13 residues. CDR1 SGHDT and CDR2 YYEEEE come from the germline V gene. The germline V and J ends were trimmed by 4 bases and 1 base, with 8 bases remaining between them. The CDR3 nucleotides read TGTGCCAGCAGCGCTCGGGTTAACTATGGCTACACCTTC. Encoded protein: CASSARVNYGYTF.

This clone was counted once. An end of the junction does not agree with germline; a read error may underlie this. The chain has TRBV28 and TRBJ1-5; 9 bases fit TRBD1. The germline CDR1 and CDR2 sequences are MDHEN and SYDVKM. This CDR3 contains 13 residues. The CDR3 reads CASSLMVGTGWKF. The CDR3 DNA follows: TGTGCCAGCAGTTTAATGGTCGGGACAGGGTGGAAGTTT. Filled out from reference TRBV28 and TRBJ1-5, the complete variable domain reads DVKVTQSSRYLVKRTGEKVFLECVQDMDHENMFWYRQDPGLGLRLIYFSYDVKMKEKGDIPEGYSVSREKKERFSLILESASTNQTSMYLCASSLMVGTGWKFGDGTRLSIL.

A single count supports this clone. The chain joins TRBV6-2 or TRBV6-3 to TRBJ2-2, with TRBD2 identical over 10 bases. CDR3 length: 15 amino acids. CDR1 and CDR2 from the germline V gene are MNHEY and SVGEGT. Germline trimming cut 6 bases from V and 3 bases from J; bases unmatched to any gene: 4. CDR3 sequence: CASSKLAGYTGELFF. The CDR3, as DNA: TGTGCCAGCAGCAAACTAGCGGGGTACACCGGGGAGCTGTTTTTT.

The chain has TRBV6-5 and TRBJ1-5; TRBD1 matches at 8 bases. The germline CDR1 and CDR2 sequences are MNHEY and SVGAGI. The V and J ends lost 8 bases and 7 bases, in that order; junction bases with no gene match: 13. The CDR3 length is 15 residues. The CDR3 coding sequence is TGTGCCAGCGACTTTGGACAGGGCGTGGTGCAGCCCCAGCATTTT. Translation gives CASDFGQGVVQPQHF.

V usage is TRBV7-9 and J usage is TRBJ2-7, with TRBD1 as a possible D gene (5 bases). The V end was cut by 3 bases, the J end by 1 base, with 10 bases between. Looked up from germline, CDR1 is SEHNR and CDR2 is FQNEAQ (reference sequence). The CDR3 is made up of 14 amino acids. The CDR3 DNA reads as TGTGCCAGCAGCTTGGCGCCAGGGTCCTACGAGCAGTACTTC. Protein: CASSLAPGSYEQYF.

The chain employs TRBV5-4 and TRBJ2-2; D is unclear. Looked up from germline, CDR1 is SGHNT and CDR2 is YYREEE (reference sequence). This CDR3 is built from 12 residues. V lost 4 bases and J lost 7, with 8 bases in between. In DNA form, the CDR3 reads TGTGCCAGCAGCCCGGTGAGCGGGGAGCTGTTTTTT. It is translated as CASSPVSGELFF.